This T cell receptor (beta chain) was documented in a study of T cell responses to AZD1222 COVID-19 vaccine. General study points: No repertoire was sampled before or during the peak T cell response, only after it. Spike-specific TCR breadth and depth grew following two AZD1222 doses. Researchers report vaccine-associated CD4 TCRs spanning spike, with dominance at 160-218 and 743-854.

Comment on this clone: The antigen is not known.

The table came from immunoSEQ multiplex PCR; TCRdb's copy has only in-frame clones and leaves some out. The sample consists of roughly 100,000 clones, approximately 90% of them appearing once. The CDR3 runs to 15 residues. V lost 5 bases and J lost 1, with 14 bases in between. CDR1 MNHEY and CDR2 SMNVEV come from the germline V gene (reference sequence). The rearrangement links TRBV27 to TRBJ2-5, with D unresolved. The clonotype originates from an adult in good health. This sample comprised peripheral blood, obtained on day 0 of AZD1222 vaccination. CDR3 region: CASSTIGDSQETQYF. The CDR3 nucleotides are TGTGCCAGCAGTACAATCGGCGACTCCCAAGAGACCCAGTACTTC.